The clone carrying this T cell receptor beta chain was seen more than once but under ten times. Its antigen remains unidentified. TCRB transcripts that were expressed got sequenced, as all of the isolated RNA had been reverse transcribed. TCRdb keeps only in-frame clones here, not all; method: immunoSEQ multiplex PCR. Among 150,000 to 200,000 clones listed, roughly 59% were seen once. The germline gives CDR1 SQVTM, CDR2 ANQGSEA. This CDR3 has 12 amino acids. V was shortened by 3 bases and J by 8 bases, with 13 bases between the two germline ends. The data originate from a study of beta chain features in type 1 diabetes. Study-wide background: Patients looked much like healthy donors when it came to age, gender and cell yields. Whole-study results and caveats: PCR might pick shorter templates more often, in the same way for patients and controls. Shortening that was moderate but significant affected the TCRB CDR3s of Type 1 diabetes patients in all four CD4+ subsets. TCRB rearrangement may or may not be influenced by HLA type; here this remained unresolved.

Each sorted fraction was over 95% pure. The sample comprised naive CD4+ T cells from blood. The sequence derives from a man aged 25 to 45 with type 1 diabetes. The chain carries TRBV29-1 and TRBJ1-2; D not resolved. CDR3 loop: CSVEATTAGYTF. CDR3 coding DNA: TGCAGCGTTGAGGCGACCACGGCGGGCTACACCTTC.